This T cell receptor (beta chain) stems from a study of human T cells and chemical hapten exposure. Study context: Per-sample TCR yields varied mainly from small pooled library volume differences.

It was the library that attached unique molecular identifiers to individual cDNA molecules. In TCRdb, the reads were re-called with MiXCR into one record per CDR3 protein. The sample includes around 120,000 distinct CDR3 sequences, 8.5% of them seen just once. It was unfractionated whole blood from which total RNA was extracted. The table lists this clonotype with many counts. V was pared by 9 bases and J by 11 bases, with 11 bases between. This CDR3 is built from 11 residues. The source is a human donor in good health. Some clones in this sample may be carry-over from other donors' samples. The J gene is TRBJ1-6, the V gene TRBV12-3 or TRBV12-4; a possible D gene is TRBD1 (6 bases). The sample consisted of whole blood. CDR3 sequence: CASKGGTPLHF. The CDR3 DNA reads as TGTGCCAGTAAGGGGGGGACACCCCTCCACTTT.